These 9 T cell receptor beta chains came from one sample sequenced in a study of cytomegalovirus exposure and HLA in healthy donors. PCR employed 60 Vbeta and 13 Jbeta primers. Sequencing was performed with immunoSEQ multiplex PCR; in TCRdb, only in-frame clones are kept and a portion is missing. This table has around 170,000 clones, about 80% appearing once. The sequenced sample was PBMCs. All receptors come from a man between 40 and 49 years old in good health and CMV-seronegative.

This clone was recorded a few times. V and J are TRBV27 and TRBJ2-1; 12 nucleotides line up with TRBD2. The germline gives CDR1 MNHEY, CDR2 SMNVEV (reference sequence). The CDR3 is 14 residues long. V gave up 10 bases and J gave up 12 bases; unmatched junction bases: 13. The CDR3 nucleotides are TGTGCCACTCTGGGGGCTCTAGCGGGAGGGGGGCAGTTCTTC. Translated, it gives CATLGALAGGGQFF.

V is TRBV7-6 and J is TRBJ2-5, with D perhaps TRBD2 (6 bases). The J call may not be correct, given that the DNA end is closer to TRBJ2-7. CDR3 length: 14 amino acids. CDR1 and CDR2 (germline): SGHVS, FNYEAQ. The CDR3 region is CASSLSSADYEQYF. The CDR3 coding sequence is TGTGCCAGCAGCTTATCTAGCGCCGACTACGAGCAGTACTTC.

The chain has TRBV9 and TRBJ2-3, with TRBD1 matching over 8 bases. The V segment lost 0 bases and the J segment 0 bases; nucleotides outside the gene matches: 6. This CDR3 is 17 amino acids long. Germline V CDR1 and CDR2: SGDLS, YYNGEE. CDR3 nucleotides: TGTGCCAGCAGCGTAGGTAGGACAGGGAGAAGCACAGATACGCAGTATTTT. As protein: CASSVGRTGRSTDTQYF.

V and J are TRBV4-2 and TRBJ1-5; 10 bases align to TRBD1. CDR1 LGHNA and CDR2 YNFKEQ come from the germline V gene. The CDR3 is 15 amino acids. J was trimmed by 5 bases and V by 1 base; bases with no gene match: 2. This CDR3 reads CASSQGDRGHQPQHF. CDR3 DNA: TGTGCCAGCAGCCAAGGGGACAGGGGCCATCAGCCCCAGCATTTT.

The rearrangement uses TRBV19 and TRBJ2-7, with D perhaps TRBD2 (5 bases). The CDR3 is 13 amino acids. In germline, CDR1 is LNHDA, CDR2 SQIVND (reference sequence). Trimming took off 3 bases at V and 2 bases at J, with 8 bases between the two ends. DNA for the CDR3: TGTGCCAGTAGTATCGGACTCCCCTACGAGCAGTACTTC. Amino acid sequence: CASSIGLPYEQYF. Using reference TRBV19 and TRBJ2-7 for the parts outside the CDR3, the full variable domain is DGGITQSPKYLFRKEGQNVTLSCEQNLNHDAMYWYRQDPGQGLRLIYYSQIVNDFQKGDIAEGYSVSREKKESFPLTVTSAQKNPTAFYLCASSIGLPYEQYFGPGTRLTVT.

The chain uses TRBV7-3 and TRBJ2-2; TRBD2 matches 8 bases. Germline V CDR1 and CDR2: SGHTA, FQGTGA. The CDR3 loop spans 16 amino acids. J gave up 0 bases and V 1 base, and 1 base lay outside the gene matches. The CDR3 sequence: CASSLSGRTNTGELFF. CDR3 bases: TGTGCCAGCAGCTTAAGCGGGAGGACGAACACCGGGGAGCTGTTTTTT. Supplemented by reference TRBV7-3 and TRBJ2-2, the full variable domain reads GAGVSQTPSNKVTEKGKYVELRCDPISGHTALYWYRQSLGQGPEFLIYFQGTGAADDSGLPNDRFFAVRPEGSVSTLKIQRTERGDSAVYLCASSLSGRTNTGELFFGEGSRLTVL.

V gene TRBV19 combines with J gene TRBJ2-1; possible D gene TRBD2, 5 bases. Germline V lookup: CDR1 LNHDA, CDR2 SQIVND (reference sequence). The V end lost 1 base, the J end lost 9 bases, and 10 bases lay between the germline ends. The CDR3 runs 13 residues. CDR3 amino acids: CASSIAGFLEQFF. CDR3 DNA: TGTGCCAGTAGTATAGCGGGGTTCCTTGAGCAGTTCTTC.

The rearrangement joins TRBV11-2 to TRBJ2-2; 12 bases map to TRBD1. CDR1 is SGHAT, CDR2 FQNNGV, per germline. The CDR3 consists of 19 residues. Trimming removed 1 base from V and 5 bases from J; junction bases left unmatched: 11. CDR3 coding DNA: TGTGCCAGCAGCTTAGGGTACCGGGACAGGGGGCGAGAGACCGGGGAGCTGTTTTTT. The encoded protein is CASSLGYRDRGRETGELFF.

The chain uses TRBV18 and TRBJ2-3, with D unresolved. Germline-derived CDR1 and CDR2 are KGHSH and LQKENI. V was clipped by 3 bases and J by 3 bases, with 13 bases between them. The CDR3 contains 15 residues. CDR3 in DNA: TGTGCCAGCTCACCTACAAGATTTACGACAGATACGCAGTATTTT. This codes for CASSPTRFTTDTQYF. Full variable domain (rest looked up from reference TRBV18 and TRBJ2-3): NAGVMQNPRHLVRRRGQEARLRCSPMKGHSHVYWYRQLPEEGLKFMVYLQKENIIDESGMPKERFSAEFPKEGPSILRIQQVVRGDSAAYFCASSPTRFTTDTQYFGPGTRLTVL.